Sequencing of this T cell receptor (beta chain) was carried out in a study of T cells after yellow fever vaccination. Study background: Libraries from low-cell-number fractions were prepared with the SMART-Seq v4 Ultra Low Input RNA kit.

In TCRdb, the 5' RACE reads were re-called with MiXCR into one record per CDR3 protein. The data hold 70,000 to 80,000 distinct CDR3 sequences, with approximately 7.3% observed a single time. Whole-study findings and limits: Only a minor proportion of clonotypes was detected across both CD4 and CD8 compartments.

The germline CDR1 and CDR2 sequences are SGHRS and YFSETQ. V lost 4 bases to trimming and J lost 1 base, with 3 bases between them. CDR3 size: 11 residues. This clonotype appeared many times. Its matching antigen is unknown. The gene calls are TRBV5-1 and TRBJ2-7; D gene unclear. The source was CD8+ T cells sorted from PBMCs, collected 10 to 11 days after the first yellow fever vaccination. The receptor was derived from a man between 18 and 35 years old who received the YFV17D yellow fever vaccine. CDR3 DNA sequence: TGCGCCAGCAGCACTTCCTACGAGCAGTACTTC. Encoded protein: CASSTSYEQYF.